This T cell receptor beta chain was found in a study of blood T cells in healthy people across ages. Together with a sample-barcoded 5' primer, a J-beta primer mix was included in a second PCR lasting about 6 to 11 cycles. TCRdb re-derived calls from the 5' RACE reads in MiXCR, one entry per CDR3 protein. The sample carries 800,000 to 900,000 distinct CDR3 sequences, approximately 59% recorded once. This receptor was obtained from a man aged 25-45 years in good health. Sequencing was performed on blood.

The CDR3 nucleotides are TGTGCCAGCAGCTTAGGGCGGGGGGTCACAGATACGCAGTATTTT. Its translation: CASSLGRGVTDTQYF. The gene calls are TRBV7-2 and TRBJ2-3; TRBD2 aligns across 8 bases. CDR1 SGHTA and CDR2 FQGNSA come from the germline V gene. This CDR3 is built from 15 residues. Trimming took 1 base from V and 2 from J; bases not matched to a gene: 2. Combining the CDR3 with reference TRBV7-2 and TRBJ2-3 gives the whole variable domain GAGVSQSPSNKVTEKGKDVELRCDPISGHTALYWYRQSLGQGLEFLIYFQGNSAPDKSGLPSDRFSAERTGGSVSTLTIQRTQQEDSAVYLCASSLGRGVTDTQYFGPGTRLTVL.